Each of the 15 T cell receptor beta chains below was sequenced from the same sample in a study of regulatory T cells in long-lasting Graves disease. iRepertoire HTBI primers and Arm-PCR of CDR3 regions built TCR beta libraries. TCRdb itself ran the multiplex PCR reads through MiXCR, one entry per CDR3 protein. The table lists approximately 440,000 distinct CDR3 sequences, about 16% of them singletons. As for time point: newly diagnosed GD, antithyroid drugs for less than 3 months. Isolated PBMC RNA provided the starting material for the TCR library. These records were also assigned to another study, of T cells in Graves' hyperthyroidism and ophthalmopathy.

The source was peripheral blood mononuclear cells (PBMCs), collected at new diagnosis, from a patient treated with antithyroid drugs. Receptor source: a man between 40 and 49 years old with Graves disease.

This clonotype appeared a few times. The chain links TRBV28 to TRBJ2-1, with D unresolved. Trimming removed 10 bases at V and 8 bases at J, with 15 bases between. This CDR3 has 12 residues. CDR1 is MDHEN, CDR2 SYDVKM, per germline. CDR3 nucleotide sequence: TGTGCCACCGGCCCTAATGGGTATGAGCAGTTCTTC. Its translation: CATGPNGYEQFF.

This clonotype was detected ten times or more. The V gene is TRBV2, the J gene TRBJ1-1; D unresolved. The CDR3 runs 12 residues. V was pared by 9 bases and J by 0 bases, with 8 bases between. Germline V gives CDR1 SNHLY, CDR2 FYNNEI. The CDR3 reads CARRTVNTEAFF. The DNA for the CDR3 is TGTGCCAGACGAACAGTGAACACTGAAGCTTTCTTT.

Ten or more counts support this clonotype. J is TRBJ2-3 and V is TRBV20-1, with 9 bases fitting TRBD2. V trimming: 2 bases; J trimming: 4 bases; junction bases outside the gene matches: 7. Germline V gene sequence: CDR1 DFQATT, CDR2 SNEGSKA (reference sequence). This CDR3 is 15 amino acids long. CDR3 sequence: CSARPGAGGPDTQYF. In DNA form, the CDR3 reads TGCAGTGCTAGACCAGGAGCGGGAGGCCCAGATACGCAGTATTTT.

Only a few counts were recorded for this clonotype. CDR3 nucleotide sequence: TGTGCCAGCAGTTTGGGGGGCTGGAATAATTCACCCCTCCACTTT. Translated: CASSLGGWNNSPLHF. The chain recombines TRBV12-3 or TRBV12-4 with TRBJ1-6; weak D call: TRBD1 (6 bases). V was pared by 3 bases and J by 5 bases, with 11 bases between. The CDR3 has 15 amino acids.

This clonotype was observed many times. V and J are TRBV28 and TRBJ2-1; 12 bases align to TRBD2. The CDR3 covers 16 residues. Germline CDR1 reads MDHEN; CDR2 reads SYDVKM. V lost 5 bases and J lost 7; bases outside the gene matches: 9. CDR3 sequence reads: CASSPPLAGGRNEQFF. The DNA of the CDR3 is TGTGCCAGCAGTCCCCCACTAGCGGGAGGAAGGAATGAGCAGTTCTTC.

V gene TRBV5-1 combines with J gene TRBJ2-3, with D tentatively TRBD1 (5 bases). V was trimmed by 4 bases and J by 4 bases, leaving 10 bases between them. This CDR3 has 13 amino acids. Germline values: CDR1 SGHRS, CDR2 YFSETQ. CDR3 coding DNA: TGCGCCAGCAGCAAGGGGTGGGCAGATACGCAGTATTTT. Translated: CASSKGWADTQYF.

Ten or more counts support this clonotype. The chain couples TRBV2 to TRBJ2-1; 7 nucleotides line up with TRBD1. The V and J ends lost 9 bases and 5 bases, in that order; junction bases with no gene match: 16. The CDR3 contains 16 residues. The germline gives CDR1 SNHLY, CDR2 FYNNEI. CDR3 DNA: TGTGCCAGTCCTCTCGCCGGGACAGAGAGTAACAATGAGCAGTTCTTC. Protein: CASPLAGTESNNEQFF. The full variable domain, with the rest looked up from reference TRBV2 and TRBJ2-1, is EPEVTQTPSHQVTQMGQEVILRCVPISNHLYFYWYRQILGQKVEFLVSFYNNEISEKSEIFDDQFSVERPDGSNFTLKIRSTKLEDSAMYFCASPLAGTESNNEQFFGPGTRLTVL.

The chain joins TRBV28 to TRBJ2-2, with D maybe TRBD2 (5 bases). Looked up from germline, CDR1 is MDHEN and CDR2 is SYDVKM. The V gene lost 6 bases and the J gene lost 0 bases, with 8 bases spanning the gap. The CDR3 length is 14 residues. The CDR3, as DNA: TGTGCCAGCAGGGGAGATACGAACACCGGGGAGCTGTTTTTT. This codes for CASRGDTNTGELFF.

This clonotype was counted many times. The V call is TRBV6-1, the J call TRBJ2-1; 8 nucleotides agree with TRBD2. The CDR3 has 16 residues. With 5 bases clipped from V and 8 bases from J, the junction kept 14 bases outside the gene matches. The V gene's germline CDR1 is MNHNS and CDR2 SASEGT. The CDR3 spells CASSTSGRWLPHEQFF. The CDR3 DNA follows: TGTGCCAGCAGTACTAGCGGCCGCTGGCTCCCCCATGAGCAGTTCTTC.

CDR3 DNA: TGTGCCAGCAGCTCGTACGGGGGGTCCACAGATACGCAGTATTTT. Amino acid sequence: CASSSYGGSTDTQYF. This chain joins TRBV7-3 and TRBJ2-3, with 7 bases identical to TRBD2. Looked up from germline, CDR1 is SGHTA and CDR2 is FQGTGA. The trim removed 4 bases at V and 2 bases at J, leaving 6 bases unmatched. The CDR3 consists of 15 residues.

There are a few counts of this clonotype. The rearrangement links TRBV3-1 to TRBJ1-5; 7 bases match TRBD1. The germline gives CDR1 LGHDT, CDR2 YNNKEL (reference sequence). With 4 bases clipped from V and 4 bases from J, the junction kept 4 bases outside the gene matches. This CDR3 comprises 14 residues. The CDR3: CASSPSGQNQPQHF. The CDR3 DNA reads as TGTGCCAGCAGCCCCTCGGGACAGAATCAGCCCCAGCATTTT.

Only a few counts were recorded for this clonotype. The chain has TRBV20-1 and TRBJ1-5; 7 nucleotides agree with TRBD1. This CDR3 has 14 amino acids. V lost 7 bases to trimming and J lost 4 bases; unmatched junction nucleotides: 10. Germline values: CDR1 DFQATT, CDR2 SNEGSKA (reference sequence). CDR3 DNA: TGCAGTGTCGCGACAGGGTTTGCAAATCAGCCCCAGCATTTT. This translates into CSVATGFANQPQHF.

Notes on this clonotype: A much larger clonotype is one base distant, so this may be a read error. The rearrangement uses TRBV20-1 and TRBJ2-7, with unresolved D. Germline assignment: CDR1 DFQATT and CDR2 SNEGSKA (reference sequence). The ends were cut back, 7 bases at V and 7 bases at J, with 23 bases in the middle. The length of the CDR3 is 14 residues. CDR3 sequence: CSGLWTVSYNEQYF. As DNA, the CDR3 is TGCAGTGGGTTATGGACGGTTTCCTACAATGAGCAGTACTTC.

This clonotype came up a few times. This clone may be a read error of a much larger clone one base away. The CDR3 spells CASSLGSTDGSYGYTF. DNA for the CDR3: TGCGCCAGCAGTCTTGGGTCGACCGACGGCAGCTATGGCTACACCTTC. The chain couples TRBV5-1 to TRBJ1-2; D is uncertain. Deletions cut 5 bases from V and 4 bases from J, with 21 bases between. The CDR3 is 16 residues long. Per germline, CDR1 SGHRS and CDR2 YFSETQ.

This clonotype turned up a few times. The chain has TRBV9 and TRBJ2-7; D may match TRBD1 or TRBD2 (5 bases each). This CDR3 contains 14 residues. The germline V and J ends were trimmed by 0 bases and 2 bases, with 9 bases remaining between them. Per germline, CDR1 SGDLS and CDR2 YYNGEE. The CDR3 DNA is TGTGCCAGCAGCGTAGATGAGGGGCCCTACGAGCAGTACTTC. Its translation is CASSVDEGPYEQYF.